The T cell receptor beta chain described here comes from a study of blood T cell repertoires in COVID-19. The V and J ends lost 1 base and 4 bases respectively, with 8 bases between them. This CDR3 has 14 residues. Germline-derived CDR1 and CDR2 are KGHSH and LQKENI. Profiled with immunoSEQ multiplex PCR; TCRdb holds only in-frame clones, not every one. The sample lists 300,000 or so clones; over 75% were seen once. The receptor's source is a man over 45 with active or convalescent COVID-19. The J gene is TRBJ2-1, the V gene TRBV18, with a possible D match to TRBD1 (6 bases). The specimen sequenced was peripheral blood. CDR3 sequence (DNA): TGTGCCAGCTCACCACAGGGGGAATACAATGAGCAGTTCTTC. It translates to CASSPQGEYNEQFF.